Given below is one TCR beta chain in context. This entry belongs to a study of blood T cell repertoires in COVID-19. Study information: Collection of acute and convalescent COVID-19 samples took place in the United States, Italy and Spain. Sources were T cells, B-cell-depleted T cells, or PBMCs; the material itself was cDNA or gDNA.

Original methodology: Amplification of reference gene primers was used by the study to estimate nucleated cell counts. TCRdb's copy holds only in-frame clones and misses some; the assay was immunoSEQ multiplex PCR. V and J calls and clone size are those listed in that table; D and trimming were worked out from the DNA. The sample includes a few hundred thousand clones, more than 85% of them seen just once. Sample: peripheral blood. The receptor's source is a woman aged 70-85 years with active or convalescent COVID-19.

CDR3 bases: TGTGCCAGTACAACCGACAGCCTGAACACTGAAGCTTTCTTT. Protein: CASTTDSLNTEAFF. J is TRBJ1-1 and V is TRBV18; D is perhaps TRBD1 (5 bases). Germline V gene lookup returns CDR1 KGHSH and CDR2 LQKENI. Trimming pared 9 bases from V and 0 bases from J, leaving 14 bases between. The CDR3 is 14 residues long.